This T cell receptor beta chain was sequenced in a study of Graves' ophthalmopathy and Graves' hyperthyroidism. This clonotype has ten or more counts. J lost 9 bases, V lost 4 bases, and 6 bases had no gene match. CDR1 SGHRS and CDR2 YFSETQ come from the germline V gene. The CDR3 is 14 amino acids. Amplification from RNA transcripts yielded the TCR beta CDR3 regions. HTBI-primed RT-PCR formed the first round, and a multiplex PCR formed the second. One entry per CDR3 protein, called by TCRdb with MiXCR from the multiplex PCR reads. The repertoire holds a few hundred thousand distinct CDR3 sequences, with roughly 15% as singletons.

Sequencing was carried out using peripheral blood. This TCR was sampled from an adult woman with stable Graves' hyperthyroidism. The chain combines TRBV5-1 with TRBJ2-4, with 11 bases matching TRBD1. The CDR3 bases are TGCGCCAGCAGCGAAGGGACAGGGGGACTCATTCAGTACTTC. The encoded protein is CASSEGTGGLIQYF. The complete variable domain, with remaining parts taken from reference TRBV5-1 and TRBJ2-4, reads KAGVTQTPRYLIKTRGQQVTLSCSPISGHRSVSWYQQTPGQGLQFLFEYFSETQRNKGNFPGRFSGRQFSNSRSEMNVSTLELGDSALYLCASSEGTGGLIQYFGAGTRLSVL.